Presented here are 8 T cell receptor beta chains from one specimen sequenced in a study of blood T cell repertoires in COVID-19. The assay was immunoSEQ multiplex PCR, and TCRdb's table has in-frame clones only and misses some. The sample includes 390,000 or so clones, about nine tenths seen only once; the top ten take almost 1.5%. Sequencing used peripheral blood. The receptors were gathered from a woman aged 25 to 45 with active or convalescent COVID-19.

The chain uses TRBV18 and TRBJ1-2, with TRBD1 identical over 7 bases. Germline loops: CDR1 KGHSH, CDR2 LQKENI. This CDR3 is 15 amino acids long. J was trimmed by 7 bases and V by 2 bases; bases with no gene match: 10. The CDR3 DNA reads TGTGCCAGCTCACCATCCCGACAGGGCACGGGTGGCTACACCTTC. Amino acid sequence: CASSPSRQGTGGYTF.

The rearrangement links TRBV7-9 to TRBJ1-2; TRBD1 might be the D (6 bases). Trimming took 1 base from V and 6 from J, leaving 12 bases between them. CDR1 SEHNR and CDR2 FQNEAQ come from the germline V gene (reference sequence). The CDR3 length is 14 residues. CDR3 in amino acids: CASSLGAGDNGYTF. The CDR3, as DNA: TGTGCCAGCAGCTTAGGCGCAGGGGATAATGGCTACACCTTC.

The rearrangement links TRBV10-3 to TRBJ1-3; maybe TRBD1 (5 bases). CDR1 is ENHRY, CDR2 SYGVKD, per germline. The CDR3 consists of 15 residues. With 2 bases removed from V and 4 bases from J, the gap between germline ends came to 12 bases. The DNA of the CDR3 is TGTGCCATCAGTGAGCAGGGAACTTACGGAAACACCATATATTTT. The encoded protein is CAISEQGTYGNTIYF.

This chain uses TRBV7-9 with TRBJ1-6, with 7 positions matching TRBD1. V was pared by 4 bases and J by 0 bases, with 9 bases of the junction left unmatched. The CDR3 is 18 residues long. Germline CDR1 SEHNR, CDR2 FQNEAQ (reference sequence). The CDR3 region has the DNA TGTGCCAGCAGCTACGGGGACAGCCTGAGCTCCTATAATTCACCCCTCCACTTT. Amino acid sequence: CASSYGDSLSSYNSPLHF. The full variable domain, in which reference TRBV7-9 and TRBJ1-6 provide the parts outside the CDR3, is DTGVSQNPRHKITKRGQNVTFRCDPISEHNRLYWYRQTLGQGPEFLTYFQNEAQLEKSRLLSDRFSAERPKGSFSTLEIQRTEQGDSAMYLCASSYGDSLSSYNSPLHFGNGTRLTVT.

The gene calls are TRBV9 and TRBJ1-2, with 7 bases fitting TRBD1. This CDR3 spans 14 amino acids. The V segment lost 4 bases and the J segment 5 bases; nucleotides outside the gene matches: 8. Germline CDR1 SGDLS, CDR2 YYNGEE. The chain's CDR3 is CASSPQGQVYGYTF. DNA for the CDR3: TGTGCCAGCAGCCCACAAGGACAGGTTTATGGCTACACCTTC. The full variable domain, rest sourced from reference TRBV9 and TRBJ1-2, is DSGVTQTPKHLITATGQRVTLRCSPRSGDLSVYWYQQSLDQGLQFLIQYYNGEERAKGNILERFSAQQFPDLHSELNLSSLELGDSALYFCASSPQGQVYGYTFGSGTRLTVV.

The chain couples TRBV6-5 to TRBJ2-1, with a weak D call TRBD2 (5 bases). The CDR3 is made up of 14 amino acids. The germline gives CDR1 MNHEY, CDR2 SVGAGI. The germline V and J ends were trimmed by 6 bases and 8 bases, with 17 bases remaining between them. CDR3 sequence: CASRSLDHFHEQFF. The CDR3 nucleotides are TGTGCCAGCAGGTCACTAGATCACTTCCATGAGCAGTTCTTC.

The J gene is TRBJ2-2, the V gene TRBV3-1 (or the pseudogene TRBV3-2); D gene ambiguous. CDR3 size: 15 residues. Trimming removed 0 bases at V and 5 bases at J, with 10 bases between. CDR1 and CDR2 from the germline V gene are LGHDT and YNNKEL (reference sequence). This chain's CDR3 is CASSQDLSQTGELFF. CDR3 DNA sequence: TGTGCCAGCAGCCAAGATCTGTCACAGACCGGGGAGCTGTTTTTT.

This chain connects TRBV5-8 to TRBJ2-5; 12 bases match TRBD2. Germline assignment: CDR1 SGHTS and CDR2 YDEGEE. The CDR3 sequence is 15 residues long. With 2 bases clipped from V and 5 bases from J, the junction kept 4 bases outside the gene matches. The CDR3 sequence: CASSFLAGGPETQYF. The DNA for the CDR3 is TGTGCCAGCAGCTTTCTAGCGGGGGGGCCGGAGACCCAGTACTTC.